The entry below describes one T cell receptor beta chain. What it recognizes is unknown. CDR1 and CDR2 from the germline V gene are MNHNS and SASEGT. V dropped 3 bases and J dropped 5 bases, with 18 bases sitting between them. There are 16 residues in the CDR3. This sample is part of a study of T cell responses to AZD1222 COVID-19 vaccine. The method was immunoSEQ multiplex PCR; TCRdb's version includes in-frame clones alone and lacks a portion of them. The profile shows 150,000 or so clones, roughly 91% of them singletons. Study-level findings and limits: White British donors predominated, females outnumbered males, and clonal diversity was possibly underestimated. An increase in Spike-specific TCR breadth and depth was observed after two AZD1222 doses.

The chain carries TRBV6-1 and TRBJ2-3; D not certain. The source was peripheral blood, collected on day 0 of AZD1222 vaccination. The sequence came from an adult in good health. This CDR3 reads CASSDRVGQPLDTQYF. In DNA form, the CDR3 reads TGTGCCAGCAGTGATAGAGTGGGCCAACCTTTAGATACGCAGTATTTT.